This is a list of T cell receptor beta chains from one sample in a study of T cell repertoires in cytomegalovirus infection. Via MiXCR, TCRdb re-called the reads, giving one row per CDR3 protein. Of a few hundred thousand distinct CDR3 sequences listed, 9.5% are singletons. Material for sequencing was PBMCs. The receptors were sampled from a human donor in good health (CMV status not recorded). Some clones in this sample may be carry-over from other donors' samples. Each CDR3 is given with its conserved first and last residue. A D gene is named only where the DNA matches it firmly. Expanded clones get a size class; other rows say once, few or many, or leave the size out.

d_call	v_call	j_call	clone_size	cdr3_aa	cdr3_nt
.	TRBV7-9	TRBJ1-4	.	CTSSLASVDEKLFF	TGTACCAGCAGCTTAGCGTCAGTCGATGAAAAACTGTTTTTT
.	TRBV30	TRBJ2-7	few	CAWSATNYYEQYF	TGTGCCTGGAGTGCCACTAACTACTACGAGCAGTACTTC
.	TRBV27	TRBJ2-7	few	CASTDGSYEQYF	TGTGCCAGCACCGACGGATCCTACGAGCAGTACTTC
.	TRBV7-2	TRBJ1-1	.	CASSLVGHPEAFF	TGTGCCAGCAGCTTAGTTGGACACCCTGAAGCTTTCTTT
.	TRBV7-2	TRBJ1-1	many	CASSQRQHPMNTEAFF	TGTGCCAGCAGCCAAAGACAGCATCCTATGAACACTGAAGCTTTCTTT
TRBD1	TRBV4-1	TRBJ2-7	many	CASSQFAGTGIYEQYF	TGCGCCAGCAGCCAATTTGCCGGGACAGGGATCTACGAGCAGTACTTC
TRBD1	TRBV20-1	TRBJ2-7	.	CSARAPGQGPREQYF	TGCAGTGCTAGAGCCCCGGGACAGGGGCCTCGCGAGCAGTACTTC
TRBD2	TRBV24-1	TRBJ2-1	many	CATSATPGGRLAGVSEQFF	TGTGCCACCAGTGCCACCCCCGGGGGGAGACTAGCGGGAGTGAGTGAGCAGTTCTTC
.	TRBV28	TRBJ1-1	few	CASTADGVATEAFF	TGTGCCAGCACCGCTGATGGGGTGGCCACTGAAGCTTTCTTT
.	TRBV6-1	TRBJ2-3	many	CASSGDGTLLTDTQYF	TGTGCCAGCAGTGGAGACGGAACCCTTTTGACAGATACGCAGTATTTT
TRBD1	TRBV18	TRBJ2-7	few	CASSPVTGYEQYF	TGTGCCAGCTCACCCGTGACAGGGTACGAGCAGTACTTC